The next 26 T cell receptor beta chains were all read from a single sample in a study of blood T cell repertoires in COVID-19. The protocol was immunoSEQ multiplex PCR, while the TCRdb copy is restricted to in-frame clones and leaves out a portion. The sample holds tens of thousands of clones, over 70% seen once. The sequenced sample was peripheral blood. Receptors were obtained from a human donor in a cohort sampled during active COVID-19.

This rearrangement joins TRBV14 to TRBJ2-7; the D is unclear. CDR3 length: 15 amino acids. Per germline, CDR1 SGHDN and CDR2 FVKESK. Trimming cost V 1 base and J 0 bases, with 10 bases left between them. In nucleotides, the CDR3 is TGTGCCAGCAGCCAAGGAGGATTAAGCTCCTACGAGCAGTACTTC. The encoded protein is CASSQGGLSSYEQYF.

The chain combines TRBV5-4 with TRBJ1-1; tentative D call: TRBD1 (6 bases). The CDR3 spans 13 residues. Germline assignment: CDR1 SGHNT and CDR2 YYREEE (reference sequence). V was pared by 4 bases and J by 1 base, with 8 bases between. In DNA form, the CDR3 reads TGTGCCAGCAGCCCGGGACAGAACACTGAAGCTTTCTTT. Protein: CASSPGQNTEAFF.

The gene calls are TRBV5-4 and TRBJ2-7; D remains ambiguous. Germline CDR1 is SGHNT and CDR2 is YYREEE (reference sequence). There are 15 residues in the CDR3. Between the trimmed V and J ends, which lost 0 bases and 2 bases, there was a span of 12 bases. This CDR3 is CASSLGPAETYEQYF. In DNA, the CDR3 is TGTGCCAGCAGCTTGGGACCGGCGGAGACCTACGAGCAGTACTTC.

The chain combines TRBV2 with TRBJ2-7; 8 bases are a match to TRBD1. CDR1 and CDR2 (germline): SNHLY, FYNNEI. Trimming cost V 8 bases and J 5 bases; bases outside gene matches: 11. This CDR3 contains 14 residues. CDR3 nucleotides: TGTGCCAGCGACGTCGGACAGGGCTCTAACGAGCAGTACTTC. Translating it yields CASDVGQGSNEQYF.

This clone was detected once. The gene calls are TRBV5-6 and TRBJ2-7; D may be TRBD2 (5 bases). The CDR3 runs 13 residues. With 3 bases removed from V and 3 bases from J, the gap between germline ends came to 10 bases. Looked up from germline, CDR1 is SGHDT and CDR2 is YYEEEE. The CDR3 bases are TGTGCCAGCAGCTGGAGTCGGGGCTACGAGCAGTACTTC. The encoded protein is CASSWSRGYEQYF.

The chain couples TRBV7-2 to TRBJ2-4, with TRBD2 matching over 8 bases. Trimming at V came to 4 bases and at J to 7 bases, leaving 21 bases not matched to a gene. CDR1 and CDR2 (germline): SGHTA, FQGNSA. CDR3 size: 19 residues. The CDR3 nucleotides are TGTGCCAGCAGCTCCCGGGGGCAGCTAGCGGGCCTCAGGGCGAACATTCAGTACTTC. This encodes CASSSRGQLAGLRANIQYF.

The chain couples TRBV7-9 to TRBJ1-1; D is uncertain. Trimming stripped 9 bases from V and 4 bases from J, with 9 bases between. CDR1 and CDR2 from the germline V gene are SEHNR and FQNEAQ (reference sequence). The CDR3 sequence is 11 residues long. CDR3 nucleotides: TGTGCCAGTACAAAACTCACTGAAGCTTTCTTT. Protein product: CASTKLTEAFF.

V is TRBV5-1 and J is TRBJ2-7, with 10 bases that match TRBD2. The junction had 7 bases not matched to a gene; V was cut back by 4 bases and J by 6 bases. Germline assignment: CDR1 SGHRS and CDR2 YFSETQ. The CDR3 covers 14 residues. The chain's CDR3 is CASSQLAGEAEQYF. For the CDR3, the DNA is TGCGCCAGCAGCCAGCTAGCGGGAGAGGCCGAGCAGTACTTC.

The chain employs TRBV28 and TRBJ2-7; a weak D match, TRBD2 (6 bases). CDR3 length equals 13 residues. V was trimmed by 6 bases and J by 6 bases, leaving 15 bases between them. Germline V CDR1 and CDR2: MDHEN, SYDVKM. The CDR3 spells CASRLGTPFEQYF. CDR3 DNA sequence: TGTGCCAGCAGGCTCGGGACTCCTTTCGAGCAGTACTTC.

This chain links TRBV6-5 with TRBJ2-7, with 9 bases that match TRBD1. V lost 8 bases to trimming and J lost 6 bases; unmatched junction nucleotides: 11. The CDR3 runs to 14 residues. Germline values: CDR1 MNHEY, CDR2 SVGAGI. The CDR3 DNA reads TGTGCCAGCTACTCCGGGACAGGGTCTGTCGAGCAGTACTTC. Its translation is CASYSGTGSVEQYF.

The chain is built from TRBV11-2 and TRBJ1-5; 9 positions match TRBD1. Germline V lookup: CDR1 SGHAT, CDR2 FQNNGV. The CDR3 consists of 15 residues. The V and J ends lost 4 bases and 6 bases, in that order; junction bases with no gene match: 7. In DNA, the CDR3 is TGTGCCAGCAGCTCATCCGGGACAGGGAGTCAGCCCCAGCATTTT. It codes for CASSSSGTGSQPQHF.

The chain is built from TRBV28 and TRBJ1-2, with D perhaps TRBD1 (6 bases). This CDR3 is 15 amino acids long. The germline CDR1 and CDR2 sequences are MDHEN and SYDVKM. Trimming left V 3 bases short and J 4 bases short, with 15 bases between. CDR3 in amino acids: CASSFGGGTPYGYTF. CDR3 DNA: TGTGCCAGCAGTTTTGGGGGGGGCACACCCTATGGCTACACCTTC.

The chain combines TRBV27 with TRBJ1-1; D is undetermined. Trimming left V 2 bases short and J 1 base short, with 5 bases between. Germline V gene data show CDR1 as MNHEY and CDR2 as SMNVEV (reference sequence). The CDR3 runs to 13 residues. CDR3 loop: CASSLNRNTEAFF. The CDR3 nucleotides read TGTGCCAGCAGTTTAAACAGGAACACTGAAGCTTTCTTT.

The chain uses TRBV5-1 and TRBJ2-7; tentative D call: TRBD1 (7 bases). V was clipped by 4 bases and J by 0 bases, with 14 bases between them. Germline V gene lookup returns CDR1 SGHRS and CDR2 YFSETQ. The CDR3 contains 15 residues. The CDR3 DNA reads TGCGCCAGCAGCGCGGAGGGGGCGAGCTCCTACGAGCAGTACTTC. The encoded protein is CASSAEGASSYEQYF.

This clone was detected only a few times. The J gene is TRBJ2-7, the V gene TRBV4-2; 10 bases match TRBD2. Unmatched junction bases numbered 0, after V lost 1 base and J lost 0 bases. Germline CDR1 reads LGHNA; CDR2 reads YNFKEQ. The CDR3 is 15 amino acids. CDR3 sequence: CASSQGLAGSYEQYF. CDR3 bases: TGTGCCAGCAGCCAAGGACTAGCGGGCTCCTACGAGCAGTACTTC.

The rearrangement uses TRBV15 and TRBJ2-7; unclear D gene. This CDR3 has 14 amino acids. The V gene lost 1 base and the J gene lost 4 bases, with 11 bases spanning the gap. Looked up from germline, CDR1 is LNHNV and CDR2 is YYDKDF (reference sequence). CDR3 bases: TGTGCCACCAGCAGAGCCAACAGCCTTTACGAGCAGTACTTC. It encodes CATSRANSLYEQYF.

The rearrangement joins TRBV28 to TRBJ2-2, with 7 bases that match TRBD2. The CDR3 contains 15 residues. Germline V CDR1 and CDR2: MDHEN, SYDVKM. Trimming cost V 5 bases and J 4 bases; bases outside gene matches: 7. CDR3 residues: CASSTLGGVTGELFF. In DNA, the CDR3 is TGTGCCAGCAGTACCCTGGGGGGGGTCACCGGGGAGCTGTTTTTT.

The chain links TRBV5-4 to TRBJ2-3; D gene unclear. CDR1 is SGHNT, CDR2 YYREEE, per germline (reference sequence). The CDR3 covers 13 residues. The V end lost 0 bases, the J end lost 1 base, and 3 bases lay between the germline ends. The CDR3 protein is CASSLAGTDTQYF. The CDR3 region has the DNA TGTGCCAGCAGCTTGGCCGGCACAGATACGCAGTATTTT.

CDR3 coding DNA: TGTGCCATCACCCCGGGACTGCAGAACACTGAAGCTTTCTTT. It codes for CAITPGLQNTEAFF. The V and J genes are TRBV10-3 and TRBJ1-1; D is possibly TRBD1 (5 bases). The CDR3 contains 14 residues. The germline V gene encodes CDR1 ENHRY and CDR2 SYGVKD. V lost 7 bases and J 1 base, leaving 13 bases between the germline ends.

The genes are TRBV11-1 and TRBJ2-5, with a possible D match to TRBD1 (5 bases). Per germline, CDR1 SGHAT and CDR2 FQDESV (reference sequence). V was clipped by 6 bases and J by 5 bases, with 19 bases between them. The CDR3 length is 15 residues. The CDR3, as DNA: TGTGCCAGCAGTTCAATGACAGCCCGGATGGAGACCCAGTACTTC. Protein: CASSSMTARMETQYF.

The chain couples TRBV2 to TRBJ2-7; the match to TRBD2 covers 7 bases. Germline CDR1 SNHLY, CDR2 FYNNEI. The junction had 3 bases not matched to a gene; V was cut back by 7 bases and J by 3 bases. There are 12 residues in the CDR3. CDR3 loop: CASTIAGYEQYF. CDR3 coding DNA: TGTGCCAGCACCATAGCGGGCTACGAGCAGTACTTC.

The CDR3 here is CASSLEVTVGNTEAFF. CDR3 nucleotides: TGTGCCAGCAGCTTGGAAGTAACAGTGGGGAACACTGAAGCTTTCTTT. The V gene is TRBV5-6, the J gene TRBJ1-1; no definite D call. Germline loops: CDR1 SGHDT, CDR2 YYEEEE. The CDR3 is 16 amino acids. V was cut by 0 bases and J by 1 base, with 13 bases left in between.

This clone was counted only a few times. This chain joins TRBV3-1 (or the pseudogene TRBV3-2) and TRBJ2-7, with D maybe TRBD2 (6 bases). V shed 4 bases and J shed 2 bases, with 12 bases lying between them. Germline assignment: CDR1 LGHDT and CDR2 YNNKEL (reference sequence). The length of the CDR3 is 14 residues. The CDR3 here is CASSPGTVAYEQYF. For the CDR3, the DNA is TGTGCCAGCAGCCCCGGGACTGTCGCCTACGAGCAGTACTTC.

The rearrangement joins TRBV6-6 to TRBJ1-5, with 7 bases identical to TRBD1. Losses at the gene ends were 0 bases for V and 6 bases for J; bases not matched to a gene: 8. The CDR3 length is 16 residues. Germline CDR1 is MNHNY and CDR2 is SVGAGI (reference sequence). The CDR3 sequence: CASSYSIGGGSQPQHF. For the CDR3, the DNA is TGTGCCAGCAGTTACTCGATAGGAGGGGGCAGTCAGCCCCAGCATTTT.

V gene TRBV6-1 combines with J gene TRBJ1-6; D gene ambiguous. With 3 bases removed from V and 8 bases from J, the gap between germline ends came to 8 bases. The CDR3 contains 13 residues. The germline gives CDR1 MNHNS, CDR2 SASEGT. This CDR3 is CASSESLYSPLHF. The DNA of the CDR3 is TGTGCCAGCAGTGAGTCGTTGTATTCACCCCTCCACTTT.

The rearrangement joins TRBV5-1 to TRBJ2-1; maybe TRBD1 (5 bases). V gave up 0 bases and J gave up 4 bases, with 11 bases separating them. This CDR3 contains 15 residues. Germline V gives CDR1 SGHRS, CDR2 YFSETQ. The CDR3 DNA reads TGCGCCAGCAGCTTGGAGGGCGCAGGGTACAATGAGCAGTTCTTC. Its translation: CASSLEGAGYNEQFF.